The 12 T cell receptor beta chains reported below all come from one sample, sequenced in a study of Ad26.COV2.S vaccination and SARS-CoV-2 variants. Treatment of the sample: over 15 received Ad26.COV2.S at low or high dose, single or two shots; five or six received placebo; per-sample allocation not given. Samples analyzed were those drawn on day 63 after the first vaccine or placebo injection. The repertoire was sequenced with immunoSEQ multiplex PCR; TCRdb's copy has only in-frame clones and lacks some. The sample includes 400,000 or so clones, approximately 91% of them seen just once. The sequencing used peripheral blood, collected in a trial of Ad26.COV2.S vaccine versus placebo. The source of these receptors is a person between 18 and 60 years old who received the Ad26.COV2.S COVID-19 vaccine or a placebo.

This chain uses TRBV19 with TRBJ1-1; D not resolved. Germline values: CDR1 LNHDA, CDR2 SQIVND (reference sequence). The CDR3 totals 14 residues. Trimming removed 1 base at V and 5 bases at J, with 11 bases between. The CDR3 spells CASSIAGAGTEAFF. The CDR3 DNA follows: TGTGCCAGTAGTATAGCGGGTGCGGGTACTGAAGCTTTCTTT. Full variable domain (rest looked up from reference TRBV19 and TRBJ1-1): DGGITQSPKYLFRKEGQNVTLSCEQNLNHDAMYWYRQDPGQGLRLIYYSQIVNDFQKGDIAEGYSVSREKKESFPLTVTSAQKNPTAFYLCASSIAGAGTEAFFGQGTRLTVV.

CDR3 in DNA: TGCGCCAGCAGCTTGCCGGGTGAGGACACTGAAGCTTTCTTT. It yields the protein CASSLPGEDTEAFF. V is TRBV5-1 and J is TRBJ1-1; D unclear. The length of the CDR3 is 14 residues. Germline lookup yields CDR1 SGHRS and CDR2 YFSETQ. Trimming removed 1 base at V and 3 bases at J, with 10 bases between.

J is TRBJ2-2 and V is TRBV7-2; 10 bases line up with TRBD2. The CDR3 consists of 17 residues. J lost 7 bases, V lost 5 bases, and 13 bases had no gene match. Germline lookup yields CDR1 SGHTA and CDR2 FQGNSA. CDR3 region: CASSVPTGTSAIGELFF. DNA of the CDR3: TGTGCCAGCAGCGTACCAACCGGGACTAGCGCTATCGGGGAGCTGTTTTTT.

The chain recombines TRBV7-2 with TRBJ2-2, with TRBD2 as a possible D gene (6 bases). The CDR3 is 12 amino acids. The germline CDR1 and CDR2 sequences are SGHTA and FQGNSA. Trimming stripped 6 bases from V and 9 bases from J, with 11 bases between. CDR3 in DNA: TGTGCCAGCAGTCTAGCGAATAGGGAGCTGTTTTTT. Its translation is CASSLANRELFF.

The chain has TRBV7-2 and TRBJ1-4, with D tentatively TRBD1 (5 bases). The CDR3 has 15 amino acids. Deletions cut 0 bases from V and 8 bases from J, with 13 bases between. Germline V CDR1 and CDR2: SGHTA, FQGNSA. For the CDR3, the DNA is TGTGCCAGCAGCTTAGCGATGGGGGGGGAGGAAAAACTGTTTTTT. Protein sequence: CASSLAMGGEEKLFF.

This chain joins TRBV2 and TRBJ1-1; D unclear. The CDR3 is made up of 13 amino acids. V was cut by 7 bases and J by 0 bases, with 9 bases left in between. Germline lookup yields CDR1 SNHLY and CDR2 FYNNEI. The CDR3 is CASISAVNTEAFF. The DNA for the CDR3 is TGTGCCAGCATCTCAGCCGTGAACACTGAAGCTTTCTTT.

About this clone: Other DNA sequences of this sample code for an identical CDR3. The V call is TRBV11-3, the J call TRBJ2-7; D tentatively reads TRBD1 or TRBD2 (7 bases each). V was clipped by 5 bases and J by 5 bases, with 13 bases between them. CDR1 and CDR2 (germline): SGHNT, YENEEA. The CDR3 sequence is 13 residues long. The CDR3 here is CASSRRGGDEQYF. In nucleotides, the CDR3 is TGTGCCAGCAGCCGCAGGGGGGGGGACGAGCAGTACTTC.

V usage is TRBV7-8 and J usage is TRBJ1-1; weak D call: TRBD1 (5 bases). The germline V and J ends were trimmed by 6 bases and 5 bases, with 16 bases remaining between them. The length of the CDR3 is 14 residues. Per germline, CDR1 SGHVS and CDR2 FQNEAQ. The CDR3 DNA reads TGTGCCAGCAGTTTGGGACGGACGCGTACTGAAGCTTTCTTT. This gives the protein CASSLGRTRTEAFF.

The CDR3: CASRLSYEQYF. In DNA form, the CDR3 reads TGTGCCAGCAGGCTTTCCTACGAGCAGTACTTC. The chain is built from TRBV25-1 and TRBJ2-7; D not certain. V was shortened by 6 bases and J by 1 base, with 4 bases between the two germline ends. This CDR3 contains 11 residues. CDR1 is MGHDK and CDR2 is SYGVNS in the germline V gene.

V and J are TRBV9 and TRBJ1-1; maybe TRBD1 (5 bases). Between the trimmed V and J ends, which lost 5 bases and 3 bases, there was a span of 17 bases. Looked up from germline, CDR1 is SGDLS and CDR2 is YYNGEE. This CDR3 spans 15 amino acids. CDR3 bases: TGTGCCAGCAGACGAGAGGGGCAGGGTTACACTGAAGCTTTCTTT. Translating gives CASRREGQGYTEAFF.

The chain combines TRBV5-1 with TRBJ2-3; 7 nucleotides align to TRBD1. From germline, CDR1 is SGHRS and CDR2 YFSETQ. The CDR3 is 15 amino acids. Losses at the gene ends were 2 bases for V and 0 bases for J; bases not matched to a gene: 3. CDR3 nucleotides: TGCGCCAGCAGCTTTACAGGGGCCAGCACAGATACGCAGTATTTT. Its protein is CASSFTGASTDTQYF.

V is TRBV6-5 and J is TRBJ1-6, with D unclear. Trimming cost V 4 bases and J 6 bases, with 10 bases left between them. CDR1 and CDR2 from the germline V gene are MNHEY and SVGAGI. The CDR3 length is 14 residues. CDR3 nucleotide sequence: TGTGCCAGCAGTTCCGAGACTCGTAATTCACCCCTCCACTTT. It translates to CASSSETRNSPLHF.